Shown below are 29 T cell receptor beta chains from a single sample sequenced in a study of persistence of HIV-infected CD4 T cells. Cells were stimulated with CMV-infected fibroblast lysates at roughly 9.1 ug/mL. Sorted nonresponding memory CD4+ T cells were CD40L-negative, CD69-negative, CD45RO-high. This was the immunoSEQ version 4 assay in survey mode. Generated by immunoSEQ multiplex PCR, the TCRdb table keeps only in-frame clones and is missing some. The repertoire holds about 30,000 clones, roughly four fifths seen once, with around 0.86% in the top ten. The antigens these receptors bind are not known. Sequences were derived from CD4+ T cells sorted from PBMCs after approximately 20-hour stimulation, sampled from a patient who received antiretroviral therapy. The receptors were sampled from an adult man with HIV who was CMV-seropositive.

The rearrangement links TRBV6-1 to TRBJ2-2; D gene unclear. Germline V gives CDR1 MNHNS, CDR2 SASEGT. This CDR3 is 13 amino acids long. V was shortened by 6 bases and J by 6 bases, with 11 bases between the two germline ends. The CDR3 region is CASRNDAAGELFF. CDR3 in DNA: TGTGCCAGCAGAAACGACGCGGCCGGGGAGCTGTTTTTT.

The chain links TRBV29-1 to TRBJ1-1; 8 nucleotides agree with TRBD1. Germline V lookup: CDR1 SQVTM, CDR2 ANQGSEA. Trimming removed 4 bases from V and 0 bases from J; junction bases left unmatched: 4. The CDR3 extends over 14 amino acids. CDR3 amino acids: CSVAPGGVNTEAFF. DNA of the CDR3: TGCAGCGTTGCCCCAGGGGGCGTGAACACTGAAGCTTTCTTT.

This clone has more than one count but fewer than ten. The chain is built from TRBV7-2 and TRBJ2-1; the match to TRBD2 covers 11 bases. CDR1 and CDR2 from the germline V gene are SGHTA and FQGNSA. V was pared by 3 bases and J by 9 bases, with 4 bases of the junction left unmatched. This CDR3 is 14 amino acids long. CDR3 residues: CASSFSGTSGEQFF. The CDR3 DNA sequence: TGTGCCAGCAGCTTTTCTGGGACTAGCGGTGAGCAGTTCTTC.

CDR3: CSVEEAFF. The CDR3 coding sequence is TGCAGCGTTGAAGAAGCTTTCTTT. The V call is TRBV29-1, the J call TRBJ1-1; D not certain. The CDR3 length is 8 residues. Germline CDR1 SQVTM, CDR2 ANQGSEA. Trimming took off 0 bases at V and 10 bases at J, with 0 bases between the two ends.

This chain connects TRBV30 to TRBJ2-7; D unclear. In germline, CDR1 is GTSNPN, CDR2 SVGIG (reference sequence). The CDR3 is made up of 11 amino acids. Trimming stripped 8 bases from V and 1 base from J, with 9 bases between. CDR3: CAGDLSYEQYF. The CDR3 bases are TGTGCCGGCGATCTTTCCTACGAGCAGTACTTC.

The chain recombines TRBV10-3 with TRBJ2-4; D gene ambiguous. The CDR3 contains 15 residues. V lost 2 bases and J 0 bases, leaving 8 bases between the germline ends. Germline V gene lookup returns CDR1 ENHRY and CDR2 SYGVKD. The CDR3: CAISEGILAKNIQYF. The CDR3 DNA follows: TGTGCCATCAGTGAGGGTATTCTAGCCAAAAACATTCAGTACTTC.

This rearrangement joins TRBV28 to TRBJ2-7; D is unresolved. Deletions cut 3 bases from V and 3 bases from J, with 3 bases between. This CDR3 spans 11 amino acids. CDR1 is MDHEN and CDR2 is SYDVKM in the germline V gene. The CDR3 loop reads CASSFRYEQYF. The CDR3 DNA sequence: TGTGCCAGCAGTTTTCGCTACGAGCAGTACTTC.

This sequence joins TRBV7-9 and TRBJ1-3; TRBD1 matches 8 bases. Germline assignment: CDR1 SEHNR and CDR2 FQNEAQ (reference sequence). The length of the CDR3 is 13 residues. V lost 3 bases and J lost 9; bases outside the gene matches: 4. The CDR3 protein is CASSFGQGGTIYF. The CDR3 DNA sequence: TGTGCCAGCAGCTTCGGACAGGGAGGCACCATATATTTT.

The rearrangement joins TRBV5-6 to TRBJ2-3; D may correspond to TRBD1 or TRBD2 (5 bases each). V gave up 1 base and J gave up 2 bases, with 17 bases separating them. This CDR3 is built from 17 residues. Germline CDR1 SGHDT, CDR2 YYEEEE. CDR3 in DNA: TGTGCCAGCAGCTTGAGGGGCCGGGGCCGCTCCACAGATACGCAGTATTTT. Its protein product is CASSLRGRGRSTDTQYF.

This chain uses TRBV7-6 with TRBJ1-5, with unresolved D. The germline V gene encodes CDR1 SGHVS and CDR2 FNYEAQ. V lost 3 bases to trimming and J lost 0 bases, with 3 bases between them. The CDR3 is made up of 13 amino acids. The CDR3 region has the DNA TGTGCCAGCAGCTTGAGTAGCAATCAGCCCCAGCATTTT. The encoded protein is CASSLSSNQPQHF.

The rearrangement joins TRBV6-6 to TRBJ1-5, with D possibly being TRBD1 (5 bases). Germline loops: CDR1 MNHNY, CDR2 SVGAGI (reference sequence). The CDR3 has 14 residues. The germline V and J ends were trimmed by 6 bases and 2 bases, with 11 bases remaining between them. CDR3 DNA sequence: TGTGCCAGCAGGGGGGAAATGGGCAATCAGCCCCAGCATTTT. This gives the protein CASRGEMGNQPQHF.

The chain is built from TRBV11-3 and TRBJ2-2; D is unclear. Deletions cut 5 bases from V and 4 bases from J, with 8 bases between. The V gene's germline CDR1 is SGHNT and CDR2 YENEEA. The CDR3 is 13 residues long. CDR3 amino acids: CASSLEGTGELFF. In nucleotides, the CDR3 is TGTGCCAGCAGCCTGGAAGGCACCGGGGAGCTGTTTTTT.

This chain's CDR3 is CASNDRAGPYNSPLHF. CDR3 in DNA: TGTGCCAGCAATGACAGGGCGGGGCCCTATAATTCACCCCTCCACTTT. The chain has TRBV6-1 and TRBJ1-6; 7 nucleotides align to TRBD1. The CDR3 contains 16 residues. J was trimmed by 2 bases and V by 7 bases; bases with no gene match: 8. Germline CDR1 reads MNHNS; CDR2 reads SASEGT.

This clone was observed once. The gene calls are TRBV3-1 (or the pseudogene TRBV3-2) and TRBJ2-6; D is unresolved. Germline V gene sequence: CDR1 LGHDT, CDR2 YNNKEL (reference sequence). The CDR3 spans 16 residues. Trimming pared 2 bases from V and 0 bases from J, leaving 8 bases between. For the CDR3, the DNA is TGTGCCAGCAGCCAACAGGTTAGCTCTGGGGCCAACGTCCTGACTTTC. This translates into CASSQQVSSGANVLTF.

CDR3 protein: CSVGGANYGYTF. The CDR3, as DNA: TGCAGCGTTGGAGGCGCTAACTATGGCTACACCTTC. The chain has TRBV29-1 and TRBJ1-2; no reliable D call. CDR1 and CDR2 (germline): SQVTM, ANQGSEA. The V end was cut by 4 bases, the J end by 0 bases, with 6 bases between. This CDR3 is 12 amino acids long.

CDR3 in amino acids: CASSQTAYTEAFF. The CDR3, as DNA: TGTGCCAGCAGCCAGACAGCCTACACTGAAGCTTTCTTT. The rearrangement uses TRBV14 and TRBJ1-1, with D possibly being TRBD1 (5 bases). CDR1 and CDR2 (germline): SGHDN, FVKESK. Trimming took off 3 bases at V and 3 bases at J, with 8 bases between the two ends. The length of the CDR3 is 13 residues.

This clone was counted between two and nine times. The chain employs TRBV7-3 and TRBJ1-1, with 7 bases aligning to TRBD1. Looked up from germline, CDR1 is SGHTA and CDR2 is FQGTGA. The CDR3 sequence is 15 residues long. V gave up 0 bases and J gave up 3 bases; unmatched junction bases: 4. The chain's CDR3 is CASSLTPGGYTEAFF. CDR3 DNA: TGTGCCAGCAGCTTAACCCCAGGGGGGTACACTGAAGCTTTCTTT.

J is TRBJ2-3 and V is TRBV6-4; 9 bases map to TRBD2. The length of the CDR3 is 15 residues. V lost 4 bases to trimming and J lost 3 bases; unmatched junction nucleotides: 5. Germline CDR1 reads MRHNA; CDR2 reads SNTAGT. The CDR3 DNA reads TGTGCCAGCAGTGTCCGCGGGGGGGATACAGATACGCAGTATTTT. Amino acids: CASSVRGGDTDTQYF.

The chain links TRBV7-2 to TRBJ1-4; a weak D match, TRBD1 (5 bases). V dropped 1 base and J dropped 3 bases, with 15 bases sitting between them. Germline V gene sequence: CDR1 SGHTA, CDR2 FQGNSA. The CDR3 is 17 residues long. The CDR3 DNA sequence: TGTGCCAGCAGCTTAGAACGGACGGGAGGGGCTAATGAAAAACTGTTTTTT. It is translated as CASSLERTGGANEKLFF.

This clone has a handful of counts. V usage is TRBV18 and J usage is TRBJ1-2; D may be TRBD1 (6 bases). With 5 bases removed from V and 5 bases from J, the gap between germline ends came to 21 bases. The CDR3 totals 16 residues. The germline V gene encodes CDR1 KGHSH and CDR2 LQKENI. CDR3 residues: CASSARGRGLEYGYTF. The CDR3 region has the DNA TGTGCCAGCTCAGCCCGTGGGCGGGGGCTTGAATATGGCTACACCTTC.

The rearrangement joins TRBV5-6 to TRBJ2-5; 13 nucleotides agree with TRBD2. CDR1 and CDR2 from the germline V gene are SGHDT and YYEEEE. The CDR3 has 17 residues. With 7 bases clipped from V and 5 bases from J, the junction kept 14 bases outside the gene matches. The CDR3 DNA is TGTGCCAGCCGCCAAAGGGGACTAGCGGGGAAATGGGAGACCCAGTACTTC. Amino acid sequence: CASRQRGLAGKWETQYF.

The rearrangement uses TRBV6-4 and TRBJ1-5; D not certain. The CDR3 has 14 residues. Per the germline V gene, CDR1 is MRHNA and CDR2 is SNTAGT. V was clipped by 10 bases and J by 5 bases, with 18 bases between them. The CDR3 DNA reads as TGTGCCACCCCCCCCCTAGATGACTATCAGCCCCAGCATTTT. Its protein is CATPPLDDYQPQHF.

The chain employs TRBV4-1 and TRBJ2-5; a weak D match, TRBD1 (5 bases). Trimming stripped 0 bases from V and 5 bases from J, with 16 bases between. Germline V gives CDR1 MGHRA, CDR2 YSYEKL. The CDR3 covers 16 residues. Here the CDR3 reads CASSQEGALGLETQYF. CDR3 DNA sequence: TGCGCCAGCAGCCAAGAAGGGGCCCTAGGTTTGGAGACCCAGTACTTC.

This clone occurred a few times. This chain uses TRBV7-9 with TRBJ1-1; TRBD1 might be the D (5 bases). Looked up from germline, CDR1 is SEHNR and CDR2 is FQNEAQ (reference sequence). The germline V and J ends were trimmed by 5 bases and 1 base, with 8 bases remaining between them. The CDR3 contains 13 residues. The CDR3 here is CASSPRGNTEAFF. The CDR3, as DNA: TGTGCCAGCAGCCCGAGGGGGAACACTGAAGCTTTCTTT.

This sequence joins TRBV7-9 and TRBJ2-7; 7 nucleotides align to TRBD2. This CDR3 comprises 13 residues. Germline values: CDR1 SEHNR, CDR2 FQNEAQ (reference sequence). The trim removed 5 bases at V and 12 bases at J, leaving 13 bases unmatched. The chain's CDR3 is CASSPLPASGWYF. The CDR3 bases are TGTGCCAGCAGCCCTCTGCCCGCTAGCGGATGGTACTTC. The full variable domain, its missing parts supplied by reference TRBV7-9 and TRBJ2-7, is DTGVSQNPRHKITKRGQNVTFRCDPISEHNRLYWYRQTLGQGPEFLTYFQNEAQLEKSRLLSDRFSAERPKGSFSTLEIQRTEQGDSAMYLCASSPLPASGWYFGPGTRLTVT.

The gene calls are TRBV6-5 and TRBJ1-5; 12 nucleotides align to TRBD1. Germline V gene lookup returns CDR1 MNHEY and CDR2 SVGAGI. With V trimmed by 5 bases and J by 6 bases, 5 bases remained unmatched. This CDR3 has 15 amino acids. In nucleotides, the CDR3 is TGTGCCAGCAGTCCGGGACAGGGGGCCGTTCAGCCCCAGCATTTT. Translated: CASSPGQGAVQPQHF.

The chain combines TRBV11-3 with TRBJ2-3, with D tentatively TRBD1 or TRBD2 (7 bases each). CDR1 and CDR2 from the germline V gene are SGHNT and YENEEA. Trimming stripped 1 base from V and 4 bases from J, with 18 bases between. The CDR3 totals 17 residues. The CDR3 DNA reads TGTGCCAGCAGCTTAGGGGGGAGGGGGCAACTCGCAGATACGCAGTATTTT. Amino acid sequence: CASSLGGRGQLADTQYF.

This clone appeared once. V usage is TRBV10-2 and J usage is TRBJ2-1, with 9 bases fitting TRBD2. This CDR3 has 18 amino acids. V trimming: 2 bases; J trimming: 2 bases; junction bases outside the gene matches: 10. Germline CDR1 WSHSY, CDR2 SAAADI. Here the CDR3 DNA reads TGCGCCAGCAGTGAGCGCAAGATCGGACTAGCGCCCTACAATGAGCAGTTCTTC. Its translation: CASSERKIGLAPYNEQFF.

CDR3 in DNA: TGTGCCAGCAGCGGGGGGACGGGTCTTAATGAAAAACTGTTTTTT. Translating gives CASSGGTGLNEKLFF. The gene calls are TRBV5-6 and TRBJ1-4; possibly TRBD1 for D (5 bases). Between the trimmed V and J ends, which lost 4 bases and 4 bases, there was a span of 14 bases. CDR3 size: 15 residues. The germline CDR1 and CDR2 sequences are SGHDT and YYEEEE.